Listed below are T cell receptor beta chains from one sample, sequenced in a study of T cell responses to AZD1222 COVID-19 vaccine. Sequencing was performed with immunoSEQ multiplex PCR; in TCRdb, only in-frame clones are kept and a portion is missing. The sample shows about 73,000 clones, roughly 88% of them seen only once. Sequencing was performed on peripheral blood, taken on day 0 of AZD1222 vaccination. These TCRs come from an adult in good health. Both conserved end residues are part of each CDR3. D genes are given only for firm matches. The listing skips clone size in some rows; elsewhere it reads once, few, many or a size class.

D gene: -; clone size: -; V gene: TRBV3-1/TRBV3-2; J gene: TRBJ1-1; CDR3 protein: CASSGYMNTEAFF; CDR3 DNA: TGTGCCAGCAGCGGCTATATGAACACTGAAGCTTTCTTT
D gene: -; clone size: -; V gene: TRBV5-1; J gene: TRBJ1-2; CDR3 protein: CASSQGGGYTF; CDR3 DNA: TGCGCCAGCAGCCAGGGAGGGGGCTACACCTTC
D gene: -; clone size: -; V gene: TRBV29-1; J gene: TRBJ1-2; CDR3 protein: CSVAGRGNYGYTF; CDR3 DNA: TGCAGCGTTGCTGGTCGGGGAAACTATGGCTACACCTTC
D gene: TRBD1; clone size: -; V gene: TRBV5-1; J gene: TRBJ1-1; CDR3 protein: CASSLRTGEAFF; CDR3 DNA: TGCGCCAGCAGCTTGAGGACAGGGGAAGCTTTCTTT
D gene: -; clone size: -; V gene: TRBV19; J gene: TRBJ1-2; CDR3 protein: CATAGQGKTNYGYTF; CDR3 DNA: TGTGCCACCGCCGGCCAAGGCAAAACTAACTATGGCTACACCTTC
D gene: -; clone size: -; V gene: TRBV6-5; J gene: TRBJ1-5; CDR3 protein: CASRKQGAGQPQHF; CDR3 DNA: TGTGCCAGCAGAAAACAGGGAGCGGGCCAGCCCCAGCATTTT
D gene: -; clone size: -; V gene: TRBV9; J gene: TRBJ1-5; CDR3 protein: CASSVGAGDMNQPQHF; CDR3 DNA: TGTGCCAGCAGCGTAGGGGCAGGGGACATGAATCAGCCCCAGCATTTT
D gene: -; clone size: -; V gene: TRBV11-2; J gene: TRBJ2-3; CDR3 protein: CASSFSGVSTDTQYF; CDR3 DNA: TGTGCCAGCAGCTTTTCAGGGGTGAGCACAGATACGCAGTATTTT
D gene: -; clone size: -; V gene: TRBV19; J gene: TRBJ2-1; CDR3 protein: CASSIRSGEAQFF; CDR3 DNA: TGTGCCAGTAGTATTCGATCAGGGGAGGCGCAGTTCTTC
D gene: -; clone size: -; V gene: TRBV7-6; J gene: TRBJ1-2; CDR3 protein: CASSRDILANYGYTF; CDR3 DNA: TGTGCCAGCAGCAGAGACATTTTAGCTAACTATGGCTACACCTTC
D gene: -; clone size: -; V gene: TRBV12-5; J gene: TRBJ2-1; CDR3 protein: CASGLMNEQFF; CDR3 DNA: TGTGCTAGTGGTTTGATGAATGAGCAGTTCTTC
D gene: TRBD1; clone size: -; V gene: TRBV24-1; J gene: TRBJ2-1; CDR3 protein: CATSDKDRGFDEQFF; CDR3 DNA: TGTGCCACCAGTGATAAGGACAGGGGCTTCGATGAGCAGTTCTTC
D gene: TRBD1; clone size: -; V gene: TRBV14; J gene: TRBJ2-7; CDR3 protein: CASSQETGPTREQYF; CDR3 DNA: TGTGCCAGCAGCCAAGAGACAGGGCCTACTCGCGAGCAGTACTTC
D gene: -; clone size: -; V gene: TRBV5-1; J gene: TRBJ1-2; CDR3 protein: CASSLGAVQDGYTF; CDR3 DNA: TGCGCCAGCAGCTTGGGGGCCGTCCAGGACGGCTACACCTTC
D gene: -; clone size: -; V gene: TRBV5-1; J gene: TRBJ2-5; CDR3 protein: CASSLGHSQETQYF; CDR3 DNA: TGCGCCAGCAGCTTGGGCCACTCCCAAGAGACCCAGTACTTC
D gene: TRBD1; clone size: -; V gene: TRBV30; J gene: TRBJ2-7; CDR3 protein: CAWKAGGYEQYF; CDR3 DNA: TGTGCCTGGAAAGCAGGGGGCTACGAGCAGTACTTC
D gene: -; clone size: -; V gene: TRBV7-2; J gene: TRBJ2-7; CDR3 protein: CASSFPGSSYEQYF; CDR3 DNA: TGTGCCAGCAGCTTCCCAGGGAGCTCCTACGAGCAGTACTTC
D gene: TRBD1; clone size: few; V gene: TRBV10-1; J gene: TRBJ1-2; CDR3 protein: CASSEPTYRGLGYTF; CDR3 DNA: TGCGCCAGCAGTGAGCCAACTTACAGGGGGCTTGGCTACACCTTC
D gene: TRBD2; clone size: -; V gene: TRBV7-3; J gene: TRBJ2-3; CDR3 protein: CASSEASGGPDTQYF; CDR3 DNA: TGTGCCAGCAGCGAAGCTAGCGGGGGGCCAGATACGCAGTATTTT
D gene: TRBD1; clone size: -; V gene: TRBV5-1; J gene: TRBJ1-4; CDR3 protein: CASSSPGQGNEKLFF; CDR3 DNA: TGCGCCAGCAGCTCGCCGGGACAGGGGAATGAAAAACTGTTTTTT
D gene: -; clone size: -; V gene: TRBV10-1; J gene: TRBJ2-1; CDR3 protein: CASSESTISNEQFF; CDR3 DNA: TGCGCCAGCAGTGAGTCGACCATTTCTAATGAGCAGTTCTTC
D gene: -; clone size: few; V gene: TRBV5-6; J gene: TRBJ2-7; CDR3 protein: CASSRYSSYEQYF; CDR3 DNA: TGTGCCAGCAGCCGCTACTCCTCCTACGAGCAGTACTTC
D gene: -; clone size: -; V gene: TRBV6-4; J gene: TRBJ2-7; CDR3 protein: CASSLGGRSSYEQYF; CDR3 DNA: TGTGCCAGCAGCCTCGGGGGGCGAAGCTCCTACGAGCAGTACTTC
D gene: TRBD1; clone size: -; V gene: TRBV4-2; J gene: TRBJ1-1; CDR3 protein: CASSQLSGGLGDTEAFF; CDR3 DNA: TGTGCCAGCAGCCAACTTTCAGGGGGCCTGGGGGACACTGAAGCTTTCTTT
D gene: -; clone size: -; V gene: TRBV10-3; J gene: TRBJ1-5; CDR3 protein: CAISDEGAGQPQHF; CDR3 DNA: TGTGCCATCAGTGATGAGGGAGCCGGTCAGCCCCAGCATTTT
D gene: TRBD2; clone size: -; V gene: TRBV19; J gene: TRBJ2-1; CDR3 protein: CASSRLAAYNEQFF; CDR3 DNA: TGTGCCAGTAGTAGACTAGCAGCGTACAATGAGCAGTTCTTC
D gene: TRBD2; clone size: -; V gene: TRBV5-4; J gene: TRBJ2-3; CDR3 protein: CASSYGLAGVSLRDTQYF; CDR3 DNA: TGTGCCAGCAGCTATGGACTAGCGGGGGTTTCCCTGCGAGATACGCAGTATTTT
D gene: -; clone size: -; V gene: TRBV29-1; J gene: TRBJ1-2; CDR3 protein: CSVWREDGYTF; CDR3 DNA: TGCAGCGTTTGGCGGGAGGATGGCTACACCTTC
D gene: TRBD1; clone size: -; V gene: TRBV28; J gene: TRBJ1-1; CDR3 protein: CASLARDRGLNTEAFF; CDR3 DNA: TGTGCCAGCCTTGCCCGGGACAGGGGACTGAACACTGAAGCTTTCTTT
D gene: -; clone size: once; V gene: TRBV27; J gene: TRBJ1-2; CDR3 protein: CASSPRDVGLDGYTF; CDR3 DNA: TGTGCCAGCAGCCCCCGTGATGTGGGTTTGGATGGCTACACCTTC
D gene: -; clone size: -; V gene: TRBV18; J gene: TRBJ2-2; CDR3 protein: CASSNLRDTGELFF; CDR3 DNA: TGTGCCAGCTCGAATTTGCGGGACACCGGGGAGCTGTTTTTT
D gene: -; clone size: -; V gene: TRBV7-3; J gene: TRBJ2-3; CDR3 protein: CASSLELASRSTDTQYF; CDR3 DNA: TGTGCCAGCAGCTTAGAGTTGGCTAGCCGTAGCACAGATACGCAGTATTTT
D gene: -; clone size: -; V gene: TRBV7-3; J gene: TRBJ2-1; CDR3 protein: CASSLYGPSSYNEQFF; CDR3 DNA: TGTGCCAGCAGCTTATACGGGCCCAGCTCCTACAATGAGCAGTTCTTC
D gene: -; clone size: -; V gene: TRBV13; J gene: TRBJ2-5; CDR3 protein: CASSSTSSEETQYF; CDR3 DNA: TGTGCCAGCAGCTCTACTAGCAGCGAAGAGACCCAGTACTTC
D gene: -; clone size: -; V gene: TRBV27; J gene: TRBJ2-7; CDR3 protein: CASSFSAGGGHEQYF; CDR3 DNA: TGTGCCAGCAGTTTCAGCGCCGGCGGGGGCCACGAGCAGTACTTC
D gene: -; clone size: -; V gene: TRBV11-2; J gene: TRBJ1-1; CDR3 protein: CASSLGGYSEAFF; CDR3 DNA: TGTGCCAGCAGCTTAGGGGGATACAGTGAAGCTTTCTTT
D gene: TRBD1; clone size: once; V gene: TRBV19; J gene: TRBJ1-4; CDR3 protein: CASSAPGQTNEKLFF; CDR3 DNA: TGTGCCAGTAGTGCGCCGGGACAGACTAATGAAAAACTGTTTTTT
D gene: -; clone size: once; V gene: TRBV11-2; J gene: TRBJ1-1; CDR3 protein: CASSLSPQGIAFF; CDR3 DNA: TGTGCCAGCAGCTTATCGCCCCAGGGGATAGCTTTCTTT
D gene: -; clone size: -; V gene: TRBV11-2; J gene: TRBJ2-1; CDR3 protein: CASSSALTGSNEQFF; CDR3 DNA: TGTGCCAGCAGCTCTGCCCTAACAGGCTCGAATGAGCAGTTCTTC
D gene: TRBD1; clone size: -; V gene: TRBV5-4; J gene: TRBJ1-6; CDR3 protein: CASSLTGVNSPLHF; CDR3 DNA: TGTGCCAGCAGCTTAACAGGGGTCAATTCACCCCTCCACTTT
D gene: TRBD1; clone size: -; V gene: TRBV19; J gene: TRBJ2-7; CDR3 protein: CASSRDRVFYEQYF; CDR3 DNA: TGTGCCAGCAGCCGGGACAGGGTATTCTACGAGCAGTACTTC
D gene: TRBD2; clone size: -; V gene: TRBV13; J gene: TRBJ2-7; CDR3 protein: CASSSTSGGFHEQYF; CDR3 DNA: TGTGCCAGCAGCTCCACTAGCGGGGGGTTCCACGAGCAGTACTTC
D gene: TRBD2; clone size: -; V gene: TRBV5-1; J gene: TRBJ2-2; CDR3 protein: CASSFRREKNGELFF; CDR3 DNA: TGCGCCAGCAGCTTCCGGCGGGAGAAGAACGGGGAGCTGTTTTTT
D gene: TRBD2; clone size: -; V gene: TRBV7-3; J gene: TRBJ2-1; CDR3 protein: CASSEGLGSYNEQFF; CDR3 DNA: TGTGCCAGCAGCGAAGGACTAGGCTCCTACAATGAGCAGTTCTTC
D gene: -; clone size: once; V gene: TRBV2; J gene: TRBJ1-1; CDR3 protein: CASRQNTEAFF; CDR3 DNA: TGTGCCAGCAGACAGAACACTGAAGCTTTCTTT
D gene: -; clone size: -; V gene: TRBV6-5; J gene: TRBJ2-1; CDR3 protein: CASTPLGGLNNEQFF; CDR3 DNA: TGTGCCAGCACCCCCCTGGGTGGACTTAACAATGAGCAGTTCTTC
D gene: TRBD1; clone size: -; V gene: TRBV28; J gene: TRBJ2-5; CDR3 protein: CASSPSTGVQETQYF; CDR3 DNA: TGTGCCAGCAGCCCCTCCACAGGGGTTCAAGAGACCCAGTACTTC
D gene: -; clone size: -; V gene: TRBV5-1; J gene: TRBJ1-2; CDR3 protein: CASSLTAFYGYTF; CDR3 DNA: TGCGCCAGCAGCTTGACGGCCTTCTATGGCTACACCTTC
D gene: -; clone size: -; V gene: TRBV3-1/TRBV3-2; J gene: TRBJ2-1; CDR3 protein: CASSQRQADGDEQFF; CDR3 DNA: TGTGCCAGCAGCCAACGGCAAGCCGACGGGGATGAGCAGTTCTTC
D gene: TRBD2; clone size: -; V gene: TRBV2; J gene: TRBJ2-3; CDR3 protein: CATNGGLASDTQYF; CDR3 DNA: TGTGCCACCAATGGCGGACTAGCTTCTGATACGCAGTATTTT
D gene: -; clone size: -; V gene: TRBV27; J gene: TRBJ2-7; CDR3 protein: CASSSNLGTEQYF; CDR3 DNA: TGTGCCAGCAGTTCGAACTTGGGTACCGAGCAGTACTTC
D gene: -; clone size: -; V gene: TRBV5-1; J gene: TRBJ1-5; CDR3 protein: CASSLSDSRNQPQHF; CDR3 DNA: TGCGCCAGCAGCTTGTCGGACAGCCGCAATCAGCCCCAGCATTTT
D gene: -; clone size: -; V gene: TRBV20-1; J gene: TRBJ1-2; CDR3 protein: CSARDDSGYTF; CDR3 DNA: TGCAGTGCTAGAGATGATTCAGGCTACACCTTC